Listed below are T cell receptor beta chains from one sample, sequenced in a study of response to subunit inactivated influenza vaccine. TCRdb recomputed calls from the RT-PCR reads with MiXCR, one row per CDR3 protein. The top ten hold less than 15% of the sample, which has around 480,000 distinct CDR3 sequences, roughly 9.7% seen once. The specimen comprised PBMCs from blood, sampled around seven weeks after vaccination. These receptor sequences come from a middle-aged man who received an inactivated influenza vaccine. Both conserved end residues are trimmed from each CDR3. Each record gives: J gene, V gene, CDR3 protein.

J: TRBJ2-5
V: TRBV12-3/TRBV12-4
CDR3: ASSLHSLGGPQETQY

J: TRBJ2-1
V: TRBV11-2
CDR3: ASSLNELAALYNEQF

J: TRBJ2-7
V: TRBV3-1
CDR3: ASSQERLAGDEQY

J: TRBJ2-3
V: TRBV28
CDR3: ASSPPRTTITDTQY

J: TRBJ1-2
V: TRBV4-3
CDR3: ASTQQPSLAGGVDGYT

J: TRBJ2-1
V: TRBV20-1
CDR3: STRRGFRDLRDEQF

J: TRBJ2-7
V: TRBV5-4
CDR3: ASSWGRTPGEQY

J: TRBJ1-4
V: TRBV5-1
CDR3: ASSIWTATPYNEKLF

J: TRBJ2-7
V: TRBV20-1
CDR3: SARLAGVFYEQY

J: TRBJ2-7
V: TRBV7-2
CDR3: ASSDGTGSYEQY

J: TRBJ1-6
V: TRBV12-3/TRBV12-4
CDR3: ASSLVGAKLH

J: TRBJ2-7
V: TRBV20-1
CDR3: SASRGGPLEQY

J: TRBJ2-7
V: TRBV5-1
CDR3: ASSDRLADSYEQY

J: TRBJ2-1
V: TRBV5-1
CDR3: ASSNGYNEQF

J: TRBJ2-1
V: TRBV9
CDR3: ASSPRTSAYNEQF

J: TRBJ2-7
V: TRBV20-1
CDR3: SARVGLTAYEQY

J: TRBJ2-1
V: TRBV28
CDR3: ASSIIAGEGEQF

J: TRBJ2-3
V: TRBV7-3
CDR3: ASSRDRGFLTDTQY

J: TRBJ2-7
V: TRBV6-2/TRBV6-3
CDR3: ASSYETYEQY

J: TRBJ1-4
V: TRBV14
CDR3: ASSQDSVRGGGEKLF

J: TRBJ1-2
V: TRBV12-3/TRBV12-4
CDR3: ASGLRGSYGHT

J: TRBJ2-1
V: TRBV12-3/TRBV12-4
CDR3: ASSTASGRARNEQF

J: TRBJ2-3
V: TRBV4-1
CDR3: ASSQDVGRATDTQY

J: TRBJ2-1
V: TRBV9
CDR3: ASSGGLFSSYNEQF

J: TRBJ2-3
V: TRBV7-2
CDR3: ASSYLISFTDTQY

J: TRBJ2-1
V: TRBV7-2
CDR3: ASSLDWWRDRNEQF

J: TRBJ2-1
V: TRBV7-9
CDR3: ASSFTSGGAYNEQF

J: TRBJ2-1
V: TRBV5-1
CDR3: ASSSRLVPAESYNEQF

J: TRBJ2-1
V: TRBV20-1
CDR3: SARPLAGSYNEQF

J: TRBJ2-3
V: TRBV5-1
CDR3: ASIPSGSLTDTQY

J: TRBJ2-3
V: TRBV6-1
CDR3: ASSRQERDTQY

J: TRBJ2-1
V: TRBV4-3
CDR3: ASSQDLFRGAYNEQF

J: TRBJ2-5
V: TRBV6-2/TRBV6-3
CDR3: ASSYLTGLRETQY

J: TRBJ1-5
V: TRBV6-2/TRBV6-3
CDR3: ASNPLRDRGQPQH

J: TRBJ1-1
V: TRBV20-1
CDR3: IASWGNMNTEAF

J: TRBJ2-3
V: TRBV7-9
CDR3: ASTPGLAGSTDTQY

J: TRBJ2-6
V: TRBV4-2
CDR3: ASSLQQGTGANVLT

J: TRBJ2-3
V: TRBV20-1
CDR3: SARVAGSIDTQY

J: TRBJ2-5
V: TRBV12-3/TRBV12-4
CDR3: ASSLTRAGLDQY

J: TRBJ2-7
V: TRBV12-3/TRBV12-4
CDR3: ASSQQGIFFYEQY

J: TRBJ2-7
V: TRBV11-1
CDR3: ASSSRDYLAYEQY

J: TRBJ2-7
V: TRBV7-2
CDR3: ASSLVGNPYEQY

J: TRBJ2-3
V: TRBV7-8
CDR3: ASSSWGALDTQY

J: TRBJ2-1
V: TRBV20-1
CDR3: SASGTRNHNEQF

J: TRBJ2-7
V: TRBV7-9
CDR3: ASSIHLATTSEQY

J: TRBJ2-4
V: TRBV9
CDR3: ASSVEVGSPELAKNIQY

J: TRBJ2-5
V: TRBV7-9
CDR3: ASSYRQRETQY

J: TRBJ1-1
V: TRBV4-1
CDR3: ASSQVQGSTEAF

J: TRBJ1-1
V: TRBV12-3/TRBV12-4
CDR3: ASSPDRYTEAF

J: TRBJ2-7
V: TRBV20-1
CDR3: SARDLGGLGEQY

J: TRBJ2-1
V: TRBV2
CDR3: ASSERGQGYNEQF

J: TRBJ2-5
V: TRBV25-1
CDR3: ASMIGTSGPGTQY

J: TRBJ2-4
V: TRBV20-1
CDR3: SARLAGEYKNIQY

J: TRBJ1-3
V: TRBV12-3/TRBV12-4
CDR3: ASSPLIISGNTIY

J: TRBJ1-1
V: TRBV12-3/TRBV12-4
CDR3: ASRAGTGGITAF

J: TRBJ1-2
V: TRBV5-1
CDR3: ASSPPGQGSYGYT